This TCR beta chain originates from a study of blood T cell repertoires in COVID-19. Study summary: Whether acute or convalescent, the COVID-19 samples came from the United States, Italy and Spain. PBMCs, B-cell-depleted T cells, or T cells provided the cDNA or gDNA that made up the material.

V was trimmed by 5 bases and J by 2 bases, leaving 9 bases between them. CDR3 size: 13 residues. Germline CDR1 and CDR2: SSHAT and FNYEAQ (reference sequence). In the authors' methods: The assay estimated nucleated cells by amplifying reference gene primers. Assay used: immunoSEQ multiplex PCR; TCRdb lists only in-frame clones, some missing. V, J and clone size were drawn from that table, and D and trimming were deduced from the DNA. The repertoire has 35,000 to 40,000 clones, around four fifths of them found once; the top ten carry roughly 15%. V usage is TRBV7-7 and J usage is TRBJ2-5, with a possible D match to TRBD2 (6 bases). Sequencing was performed on peripheral blood. The clonotype comes from a man between 50 and 59 years old with active or convalescent COVID-19. CDR3 nucleotides: TGTGCCAGCAGCGGACGGGGGCAAGAGACCCAGTACTTC. As protein: CASSGRGQETQYF.